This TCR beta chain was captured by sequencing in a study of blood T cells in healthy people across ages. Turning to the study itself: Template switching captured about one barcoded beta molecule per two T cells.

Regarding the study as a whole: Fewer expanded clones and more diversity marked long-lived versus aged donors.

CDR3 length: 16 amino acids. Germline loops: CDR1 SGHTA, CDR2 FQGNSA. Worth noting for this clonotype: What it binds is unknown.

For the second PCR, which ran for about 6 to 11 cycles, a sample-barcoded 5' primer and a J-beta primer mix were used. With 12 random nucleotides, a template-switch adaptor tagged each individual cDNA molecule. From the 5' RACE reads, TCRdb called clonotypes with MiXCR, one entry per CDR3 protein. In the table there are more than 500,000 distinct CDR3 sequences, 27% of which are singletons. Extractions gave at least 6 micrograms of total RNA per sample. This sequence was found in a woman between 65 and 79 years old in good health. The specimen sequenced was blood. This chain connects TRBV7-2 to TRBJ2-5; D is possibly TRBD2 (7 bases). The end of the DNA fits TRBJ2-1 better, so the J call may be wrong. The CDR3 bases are TGTGCCAGCACCATCGCCCCCGCGGGGGAGGGGGATGAGCAGTTCTTC. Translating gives CASTIAPAGEGDEQFF.